The 22 T cell receptor beta chains below come from one sample, sequenced in a study of blood T cell repertoires in COVID-19. Some clones are missing from TCRdb's copy, which holds only in-frame ones; the method was immunoSEQ multiplex PCR. The data show some 140,000 clones, with about four fifths seen just once and approximately 14% held by the top ten. Input material: peripheral blood. The receptor source for this set is an elderly man with acute or convalescent COVID-19.

The chain links TRBV6-1 to TRBJ2-6, with 7 positions matching TRBD1. The CDR3 is 16 amino acids. The V gene end was trimmed by 3 bases and the J gene end by 4 bases; junction bases not matched to a gene: 6. The V gene's germline CDR1 is MNHNS and CDR2 SASEGT. CDR3 sequence reads: CASSEMTGPGANVLTF. In DNA, the CDR3 is TGTGCCAGCAGTGAGATGACAGGGCCCGGGGCCAACGTCCTGACTTTC.

V gene TRBV12-3 or TRBV12-4 combines with J gene TRBJ2-1, with 9 bases aligning to TRBD1. This CDR3 spans 13 amino acids. J was trimmed by 8 bases and V by 6 bases; bases with no gene match: 5. In DNA form, the CDR3 reads TGTGCCAGCAGCCAGGACAGGGGCGATGAGCAGTTCTTC. It encodes CASSQDRGDEQFF.

The CDR3 is CASSSGGGAIDTQYF. The CDR3 DNA reads TGCGCCAGCAGCTCTGGCGGGGGGGCCATAGATACGCAGTATTTT. This chain links TRBV5-1 with TRBJ2-3, with 9 positions matching TRBD2. Unmatched junction bases numbered 7, after V lost 3 bases and J lost 5 bases. This CDR3 is 15 amino acids long. The germline V gene has CDR1 SGHRS and CDR2 YFSETQ.

This chain links TRBV30 with TRBJ1-2, with D possibly matching TRBD1 (5 bases). V lost 0 bases, J lost 3 bases, and 11 bases lay in between. The CDR3 length is 14 residues. Germline lookup yields CDR1 GTSNPN and CDR2 SVGIG (reference sequence). The DNA of the CDR3 is TGTGCCTGGAGTGTCGTAGGGGAGGACTATGGCTACACCTTC. It specifies CAWSVVGEDYGYTF.

The V and J genes are TRBV10-3 and TRBJ1-2, with TRBD1 as a possible D gene (5 bases). The germline V and J ends were trimmed by 4 bases and 1 base, with 10 bases remaining between them. Germline assignment: CDR1 ENHRY and CDR2 SYGVKD. CDR3 size: 14 residues. This CDR3 is CAISGTGRNYGYTF. The DNA for the CDR3 is TGTGCCATCAGTGGAACAGGCCGTAACTATGGCTACACCTTC.

The sample holds one count of this clone. The chain links TRBV6-5 to TRBJ2-6; D ambiguous. The CDR3 consists of 16 residues. Looked up from germline, CDR1 is MNHEY and CDR2 is SVGAGI. V dropped 2 bases and J dropped 0 bases, with 8 bases sitting between them. CDR3 loop: CASSYDKNSGANVLTF. CDR3 sequence (DNA): TGTGCCAGCAGTTACGACAAAAACTCTGGGGCCAACGTCCTGACTTTC.

The rearrangement links TRBV4-2 to TRBJ2-1; D is possibly TRBD2 (6 bases). In germline, CDR1 is LGHNA, CDR2 YNFKEQ. This CDR3 has 14 amino acids. Deletions cut 2 bases from V and 5 bases from J, with 10 bases between. CDR3 DNA: TGTGCCAGCAGCCAACTCGGAGGGGACAATGAGCAGTTCTTC. It specifies CASSQLGGDNEQFF.

This clone has only a few counts. The chain links TRBV28 to TRBJ1-2; a weak D match, TRBD1 (5 bases). This CDR3 spans 14 amino acids. Germline CDR1 MDHEN, CDR2 SYDVKM. Between the trimmed V and J ends, which lost 7 bases and 2 bases, there was a span of 14 bases. CDR3 bases: TGTGCCAGCACCGGAGGGGTAGGGAACTATGGCTACACCTTC. It codes for CASTGGVGNYGYTF.

The chain uses TRBV12-5 and TRBJ1-1, with D maybe TRBD1 (6 bases). Trimming pared 1 base from V and 4 bases from J, leaving 13 bases between. The CDR3 length is 15 residues. CDR1 and CDR2 from the germline V gene are LGHNT and FRNRAP. DNA of the CDR3: TGTGCTAGTGGTTTGGACAGGGCTGATGGCACTGAAGCTTTCTTT. It translates to CASGLDRADGTEAFF.

The chain has TRBV7-3 and TRBJ2-1, with 10 bases that match TRBD1. Per germline, CDR1 SGHTA and CDR2 FQGTGA. Unmatched junction bases numbered 3, after V lost 3 bases and J lost 4 bases. The CDR3 is 15 amino acids. DNA of the CDR3: TGTGCCAGCAGCTTGGACAGGGGGATTTACAATGAGCAGTTCTTC. Translating it yields CASSLDRGIYNEQFF.

The chain joins TRBV4-1 to TRBJ2-1; TRBD2 is a possible D gene (7 bases). The V gene's germline CDR1 is MGHRA and CDR2 YSYEKL. This CDR3 is 17 amino acids long. The V end was cut by 0 bases, the J end by 5 bases, with 17 bases between. For the CDR3, the DNA is TGCGCCAGCAGCCAAGATGAACGGGGGGCGAGAAACAATGAGCAGTTCTTC. It is translated as CASSQDERGARNNEQFF.

The J gene is TRBJ2-1, the V gene TRBV14; 11 bases are a match to TRBD2. Germline V lookup: CDR1 SGHDN, CDR2 FVKESK. This CDR3 is built from 16 residues. V gave up 3 bases and J gave up 2 bases; unmatched junction bases: 3. CDR3 sequence reads: CASSQLAGGAYNEQFF. The CDR3 DNA reads TGTGCCAGCAGCCAGCTAGCGGGGGGCGCCTACAATGAGCAGTTCTTC.

This clone was seen more than once but under ten times. The chain joins TRBV2 to TRBJ2-5; no reliable D call. V was pared by 1 base and J by 5 bases, with 8 bases between. CDR3 length: 13 amino acids. Germline V CDR1 and CDR2: SNHLY, FYNNEI. The CDR3 is CASSEESQETQYF. The CDR3 DNA follows: TGTGCCAGCAGTGAAGAGTCCCAGGAGACCCAGTACTTC.

The chain uses TRBV21-1 and TRBJ2-2; TRBD1, the D gene given by the table, was not confirmed from the DNA. TRBV21-1 is a pseudogene locus. This CDR3 is 16 amino acids long. DNA for the CDR3: TGTGCCAGCAGCAAAGGACAGGGGGCGAACACCGGGGAGCTGTTTTTT. It yields the protein CASSKGQGANTGELFF.

Details on this clone: A much larger clone is a single base away; this may be a read error. The chain employs TRBV11-2 and TRBJ2-7, with 10 nucleotides matching TRBD1. Germline V gene data show CDR1 as SGHAT and CDR2 as FQNNGV. The CDR3 has 14 residues. For the CDR3, the DNA is TGTGCCAGCAGCCTAGACAGGGGGCCCTACGAGCAGTACTTC. It codes for CASSLDRGPYEQYF.

This clone was detected many times. This chain connects TRBV2 to TRBJ2-1; possible D gene TRBD2, 5 bases. The V gene lost 8 bases and the J gene lost 0 bases, with 11 bases spanning the gap. Germline V gene lookup returns CDR1 SNHLY and CDR2 FYNNEI. The CDR3 spans 14 residues. The CDR3: CASGRGYSYNEQFF. As DNA, the CDR3 is TGTGCCAGCGGACGGGGATACTCCTACAATGAGCAGTTCTTC.

This chain joins TRBV7-9 and TRBJ1-2; D is perhaps TRBD1 (6 bases). Germline CDR1 reads SEHNR; CDR2 reads FQNEAQ (reference sequence). Trimming pared 4 bases from V and 4 bases from J, leaving 10 bases between. The CDR3 loop spans 13 amino acids. The CDR3: CASSSRTVYGYTF. CDR3 bases: TGTGCCAGCAGCTCTCGGACAGTCTATGGCTACACCTTC.

This clone has ten or more counts. The chain links TRBV6-5 to TRBJ2-7; D not certain. The germline V gene encodes CDR1 MNHEY and CDR2 SVGAGI. V gave up 8 bases and J gave up 6 bases, with 11 bases separating them. The CDR3 is made up of 11 amino acids. The CDR3 loop is CASGDGSEQYF. As DNA, the CDR3 is TGTGCCAGCGGAGATGGTAGCGAGCAGTACTTC.

The chain links TRBV6-1 to TRBJ1-5; perhaps TRBD1 as D (6 bases). This CDR3 contains 16 residues. V was clipped by 1 base and J by 5 bases, with 15 bases between them. From germline, CDR1 is MNHNS and CDR2 SASEGT. The CDR3 DNA reads TGTGCCAGCAGTGAAGGAGGAAGGGGGGGCTATCAGCCCCAGCATTTT. It specifies CASSEGGRGGYQPQHF.

The chain recombines TRBV7-2 with TRBJ2-3; 7 nucleotides line up with TRBD2. V gave up 10 bases and J gave up 5 bases; unmatched junction bases: 15. This CDR3 comprises 15 residues. The germline gives CDR1 SGHTA, CDR2 FQGNSA. The CDR3 sequence: CATLSWGGYGDTQYF. The CDR3, as DNA: TGTGCCACGCTCTCGTGGGGGGGGTATGGAGATACGCAGTATTTT.

This clone has a single count. The chain combines TRBV3-1 (or the pseudogene TRBV3-2) with TRBJ2-7; D is possibly TRBD1 (6 bases). CDR1 LGHDT and CDR2 YNNKEL come from the germline V gene (reference sequence). With 2 bases removed from V and 5 bases from J, the gap between germline ends came to 16 bases. This CDR3 comprises 15 residues. Here the CDR3 reads CASSQQLTGPDEQYF. CDR3 DNA: TGTGCCAGCAGCCAACAGCTGACAGGCCCAGACGAGCAGTACTTC.

This rearrangement joins TRBV19 to TRBJ2-3; 16 bases match TRBD2. The CDR3 runs 20 residues. Unmatched junction bases numbered 15, after V lost 3 bases and J lost 6 bases. CDR1 and CDR2 from the germline V gene are LNHDA and SQIVND (reference sequence). The CDR3 bases are TGTGCCAGTAGTATGATGGGACAACAGGGACTAGCGGGGGGGCCCGATACGCAGTATTTT. It specifies CASSMMGQQGLAGGPDTQYF.